This T cell receptor (beta chain) was retrieved from a study of CD8+CD57+ T cells in acquired aplastic anemia. Study-level background: Healthy donor CD4+ samples were sequenced to a depth that averaged about 10.8 million reads. Study conclusions and caveats: The CD8+ Simpson's diversity of patients and controls was not significantly different. Comparison of patients with controls identified 25 to 35 shared CD8+ CDR3 sequences.

As to this clonotype: The antigen remains unidentified.

The CDR3 is 13 amino acids. Germline lookup yields CDR1 SGHTA and CDR2 FQGNSA. V lost 3 bases and J lost 8, with 11 bases in between. CDR3 and TCR beta VDJ profiling relied on a genomic DNA template. TCRdb called the reads again in MiXCR, with one record for every CDR3 protein. The sample has around 150,000 distinct CDR3 sequences; approximately 40% are singletons. The receptor was derived from a human donor in good health. Input material: sorted CD4+, CD8+, or CD8+CD57+ T cells (not recorded which) from PBMCs. V is TRBV7-2 and J is TRBJ1-5; no clear D. The CDR3 DNA sequence: TGTGCCAGCAGCTTGAGCCAGAGGAAGCCCCAGCATTTT. This translates into CASSLSQRKPQHF.